This T cell receptor beta chain was documented in a study of response to subunit inactivated influenza vaccine. From the RT-PCR reads, TCRdb called clonotypes with MiXCR, one entry per CDR3 protein. The repertoire holds roughly 790,000 distinct CDR3 sequences, with about 20% as singletons. Per the germline V gene, CDR1 is SGHAT and CDR2 is FQNNGV. The CDR3 spans 18 residues. The junction had 14 bases not matched to a gene; V was cut back by 1 base and J by 4 bases. The starting material was PBMCs from blood, obtained roughly 5 days after vaccination. The receptor was isolated from a man in his forties or fifties who received an inactivated influenza vaccine. The chain has TRBV11-2 and TRBJ2-7; 9 bases align to TRBD2. The CDR3 DNA sequence: TGTGCCAGCAGCTTAGGACCTATGCCCTTGGCGGGAGGGTACGAGCAGTACTTC. It specifies CASSLGPMPLAGGYEQYF.